The clone carrying this T cell receptor beta chain was recorded at least ten times. This CDR3 contains 13 residues. Per the germline V gene, CDR1 is SGHTA and CDR2 is FQGNSA. The junction had 4 bases not matched to a gene; V was cut back by 6 bases and J by 4 bases. Regarding time point: sample taken at primary tumor resection. Extraction of whole RNA from tumor, nontumor lung or frozen PBMC preceded unsorted sequencing. More than 70 TRACERx patients with early, untreated non-small cell lung cancer donated samples. This specimen comes from a study of spatial heterogeneity in lung cancer. The wider study: Compared with alpha-chain sequences, beta-chain sequences were consistently detected in greater numbers.

MiXCR, applied by TCRdb to the 5' RACE reads, yields one record per CDR3 protein. Here the sample spans 3,000 to 4,000 distinct CDR3 sequences, less than 10% being singletons. The specimen comprised PBMCs, sampled at surgery. This chain connects TRBV7-2 to TRBJ1-2; 8 positions match TRBD1. The TCR comes from a female donor with early-stage non-small cell lung cancer. The CDR3 nucleotides are TGTGCCAGCAGTCCACAGGGGGTCTATGGCTACACCTTC. Amino acids: CASSPQGVYGYTF.